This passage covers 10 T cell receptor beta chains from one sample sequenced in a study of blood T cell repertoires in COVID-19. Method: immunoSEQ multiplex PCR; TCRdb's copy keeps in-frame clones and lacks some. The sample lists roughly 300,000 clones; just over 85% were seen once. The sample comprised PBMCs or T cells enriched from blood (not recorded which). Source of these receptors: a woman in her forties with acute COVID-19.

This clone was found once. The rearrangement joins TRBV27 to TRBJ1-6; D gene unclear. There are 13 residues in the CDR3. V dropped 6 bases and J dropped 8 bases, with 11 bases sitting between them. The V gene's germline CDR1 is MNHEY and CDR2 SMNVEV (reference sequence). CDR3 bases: TGTGCCAGCAGGTCTGTAGAGGATTCACCCCTCCACTTT. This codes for CASRSVEDSPLHF.

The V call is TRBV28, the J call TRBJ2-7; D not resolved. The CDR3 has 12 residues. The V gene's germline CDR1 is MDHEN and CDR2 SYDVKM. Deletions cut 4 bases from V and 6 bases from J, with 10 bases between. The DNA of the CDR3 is TGTGCCAGCAGTTCCCCCCAGGTCGAGCAGTACTTC. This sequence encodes CASSSPQVEQYF.

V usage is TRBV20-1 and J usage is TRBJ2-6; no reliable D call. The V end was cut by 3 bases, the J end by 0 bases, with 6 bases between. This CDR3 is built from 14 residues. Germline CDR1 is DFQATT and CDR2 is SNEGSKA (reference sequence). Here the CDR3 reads CSASVISGANVLTF. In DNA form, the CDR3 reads TGCAGTGCTAGTGTAATCTCTGGGGCCAACGTCCTGACTTTC.

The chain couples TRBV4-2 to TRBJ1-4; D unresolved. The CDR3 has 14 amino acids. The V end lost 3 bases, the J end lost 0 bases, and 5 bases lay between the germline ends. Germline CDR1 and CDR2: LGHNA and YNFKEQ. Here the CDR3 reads CASSQVATNEKLFF. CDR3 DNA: TGTGCCAGCAGCCAGGTAGCAACTAATGAAAAACTGTTTTTT.

This CDR3 reads CSVYFIQETQYF. CDR3 nucleotide sequence: TGCAGCGTTTACTTTATACAAGAGACCCAGTACTTC. The chain combines TRBV29-1 with TRBJ2-5; no reliable D call. This CDR3 comprises 12 residues. Trimming stripped 5 bases from V and 2 bases from J, with 9 bases between. Germline loops: CDR1 SQVTM, CDR2 ANQGSEA. The whole variable domain, filled in from reference TRBV29-1 and TRBJ2-5, reads SAVISQKPSRDICQRGTSLTIQCQVDSQVTMMFWYRQQPGQSLTLIATANQGSEATYESGFVIDKFPISRPNLTFSTLTVSNMSPEDSSIYLCSVYFIQETQYFGPGTRLLVL.

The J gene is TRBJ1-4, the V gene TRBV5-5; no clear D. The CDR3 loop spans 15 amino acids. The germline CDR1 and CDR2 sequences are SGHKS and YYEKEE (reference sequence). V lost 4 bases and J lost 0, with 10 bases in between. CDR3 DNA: TGTGCCAGCAGCCAACCAACACCAACTAATGAAAAACTGTTTTTT. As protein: CASSQPTPTNEKLFF.

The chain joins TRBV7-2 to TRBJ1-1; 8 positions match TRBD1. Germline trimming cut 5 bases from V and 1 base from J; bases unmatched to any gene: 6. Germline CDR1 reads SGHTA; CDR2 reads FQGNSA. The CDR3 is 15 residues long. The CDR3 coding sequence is TGTGCCAGCAGCGATTCGGGACAGGCGAACACTGAAGCTTTCTTT. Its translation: CASSDSGQANTEAFF.

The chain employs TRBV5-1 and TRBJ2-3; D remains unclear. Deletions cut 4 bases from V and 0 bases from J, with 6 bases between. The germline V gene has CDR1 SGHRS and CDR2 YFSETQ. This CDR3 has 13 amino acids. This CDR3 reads CASSPPSTDTQYF. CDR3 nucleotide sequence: TGCGCCAGCAGCCCTCCTAGCACAGATACGCAGTATTTT.

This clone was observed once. CDR3 amino acids: CASSDGQLSTNEKLFF. The CDR3 bases are TGCGCCAGCAGCGACGGACAGCTATCAACTAATGAAAAACTGTTTTTT. This sequence joins TRBV5-1 and TRBJ1-4; TRBD1 is a possible D gene (6 bases). The V end lost 4 bases, the J end lost 0 bases, and 13 bases lay between the germline ends. Germline CDR1 SGHRS, CDR2 YFSETQ. This CDR3 spans 16 amino acids.

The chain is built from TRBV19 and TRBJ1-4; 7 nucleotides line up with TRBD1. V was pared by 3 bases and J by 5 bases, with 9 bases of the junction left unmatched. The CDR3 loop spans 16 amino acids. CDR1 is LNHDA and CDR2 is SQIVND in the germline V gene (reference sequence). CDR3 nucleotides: TGTGCCAGTAGTATCCAGGGGGGACAGCTGAATGAAAAACTGTTTTTT. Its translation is CASSIQGGQLNEKLFF.